The clone carrying this T cell receptor beta chain has only a few counts. The data belong to a study of T cells after yellow fever vaccination. Broader study findings: Peaking on day 5 versus 15, the secondary response was faster but weaker. There was a possibility that FACS-sorted repertoires contained abundant clonotypes contaminating from the bulk population.

CDR3 length: 13 residues. In germline, CDR1 is SGHVS, CDR2 FNYEAQ. The ends were cut back, 7 bases at V and 5 bases at J, with 15 bases in the middle. UMIs and a universal primer site were added when TCR cDNA was made by 5'RACE template switching. TCRdb analysed the 5' RACE reads with MiXCR anew, one entry per CDR3 protein. The data show 80,000 to 100,000 distinct CDR3 sequences, 7.5% to 10% seen once. This specimen was CD8+ T cells not binding an NS4B(214-222) dextramer, sorted from PBMCs, taken less than 16 days after the first yellow fever vaccination. The receptor's source is a man in his late teens or twenties who received the YFV17D yellow fever vaccine. The chain combines TRBV7-6 with TRBJ2-7; a weak D match, TRBD2 (5 bases). The CDR3: CASNLGREDEQYF. In DNA, the CDR3 is TGTGCCAGCAACCTGGGGAGAGAGGACGAGCAGTACTTC.